This T cell receptor beta chain was identified during a study of vaccination effects on CD4 cells after COVID-19. Study conclusions and caveats: In the study, convalescent patients were few, and early post-infection timepoints were absent. Late in the post-vaccination period, infection-induced and vaccine-induced clones underwent marked clonal contraction.

Concerning this clone: The antigen is undetermined.

TCRdb keeps only in-frame clones here, not all; method: immunoSEQ multiplex PCR. The sample holds some 15,000 clones; about three quarters are singletons and the top ten take 18%. The CDR3 consists of 15 residues. Germline CDR1 and CDR2: MNHEY and SMNVEV (reference sequence). V trimming: 5 bases; J trimming: 7 bases; junction bases outside the gene matches: 7. Antigen-specific CD4+ T cells were expanded with viral peptide pools in the ViraFEST assay before sequencing. Culture lasted 10 days before CD4+ T cell isolation. Two-dose vaccination with either BNT162b2 or mRNA-1273 was given to the participants. The study found no prior SARS-CoV-2 infection in the vaccine recipients, who tested negative for nucleocapsid antibodies. Half of the medium was exchanged for IL-2 medium on both days 3 and 7.

The specimen comprised CD4+ T cells from PBMCs cultured with HCoV-NL63 spike peptides, sampled after COVID-19 vaccination. The source of this sequence is a human donor who received a COVID-19 vaccine. This sequence joins TRBV27 and TRBJ1-6; TRBD1 matches 8 bases. DNA for the CDR3: TGTGCCAGCAGTCGGCTGGACAGGGTCAATTCACCCCTCCACTTT. Protein product: CASSRLDRVNSPLHF.